One sample yielded the 21 T cell receptor beta chains listed below, sequenced in a study of cytomegalovirus exposure and HLA in healthy donors. Assay: immunoSEQ multiplex PCR; the TCRdb copy retains only in-frame clones and omits some. The table records roughly 150,000 clones, 88% of them present only once. The specimen sequenced was PBMCs. These TCRs come from a man aged 18 to 29 in good health and CMV-seronegative.

V is TRBV5-6 and J is TRBJ2-3, with a possible D match to TRBD2 (7 bases). Germline-derived CDR1 and CDR2 are SGHDT and YYEEEE. V was clipped by 4 bases and J by 3 bases, with 21 bases between them. The CDR3 spans 17 residues. CDR3 DNA: TGTGCCAGCAGCCCAGGAATCGGACTAGGGGGGACAGATACGCAGTATTTT. This encodes CASSPGIGLGGTDTQYF.

This sequence joins TRBV28 and TRBJ1-4; D gene ambiguous. Germline V gives CDR1 MDHEN, CDR2 SYDVKM. Trimming stripped 1 base from V and 8 bases from J, with 11 bases between. The length of the CDR3 is 14 residues. The CDR3 bases are TGTGCCAGCAGTTTATTCGGGGTTGGAGAAAAACTGTTTTTT. This sequence encodes CASSLFGVGEKLFF.

This chain links TRBV7-2 with TRBJ2-2; no reliable D call. The V end lost 5 bases, the J end lost 2 bases, and 12 bases lay between the germline ends. This CDR3 spans 15 amino acids. CDR1 and CDR2 (germline): SGHTA, FQGNSA. In nucleotides, the CDR3 is TGTGCCAGCAGCCGAATGGGCCAAAACACCGGGGAGCTGTTTTTT. Its translation: CASSRMGQNTGELFF.

The genes are TRBV2 and TRBJ1-2; TRBD1 matches 9 bases. The CDR3 has 14 residues. CDR1 and CDR2 from the germline V gene are SNHLY and FYNNEI. The ends lost 6 bases at V and 1 base at J; junction bases unmatched: 3. In DNA form, the CDR3 reads TGTGCCAGCAGGGGACAGGGACATAACTATGGCTACACCTTC. Protein: CASRGQGHNYGYTF.

The chain links TRBV6-6 to TRBJ2-3, with D possibly matching TRBD2 (6 bases). V was trimmed by 5 bases and J by 4 bases, leaving 19 bases between them. The CDR3 sequence is 16 residues long. Germline-derived CDR1 and CDR2 are MNHNY and SVGAGI (reference sequence). The CDR3 protein is CASSRTAVREADTQYF. The CDR3 DNA follows: TGTGCCAGCAGTCGAACGGCGGTCAGGGAGGCAGATACGCAGTATTTT.

The chain combines TRBV4-3 with TRBJ2-7, with 10 bases fitting TRBD2. CDR1 LGHNA and CDR2 YSLEER come from the germline V gene. Unmatched junction bases numbered 3, after V lost 1 base and J lost 3 bases. The CDR3 is 15 amino acids. The chain's CDR3 is CASSQGLAGSYEQYF. The CDR3 DNA follows: TGCGCCAGCAGCCAAGGACTAGCGGGCAGCTACGAGCAGTACTTC.

This sequence joins TRBV7-6 and TRBJ1-1; 8 bases map to TRBD1. V shed 4 bases, J shed 1 base, and the junction held 2 bases outside the gene matches. Germline V gives CDR1 SGHVS, CDR2 FNYEAQ. The CDR3 has 14 amino acids. CDR3 residues: CASSSDRANTEAFF. In DNA form, the CDR3 reads TGTGCCAGCAGCTCGGACAGGGCGAACACTGAAGCTTTCTTT.

CDR3 bases: TGCAGCGTTCGGACAAAAGGTAGAACCGGGGAGCTGTTTTTT. Translation gives CSVRTKGRTGELFF. The chain combines TRBV29-1 with TRBJ2-2; D is perhaps TRBD1 (5 bases). Trimming removed 5 bases from V and 5 bases from J, with 15 bases in between. The CDR3 consists of 14 residues. Per the germline V gene, CDR1 is SQVTM and CDR2 is ANQGSEA.

This chain links TRBV5-1 with TRBJ2-1, with TRBD2 identical over 11 bases. Germline trimming cut 4 bases from V and 4 bases from J; bases unmatched to any gene: 10. The CDR3 has 17 amino acids. Germline V gene lookup returns CDR1 SGHRS and CDR2 YFSETQ. The CDR3 region has the DNA TGCGCCAGCAGCCCCCTTTTGCTAGCGGGGGGTTACAATGAGCAGTTCTTC. As protein: CASSPLLLAGGYNEQFF.

The chain employs TRBV7-6 and TRBJ1-4, with 11 bases matching TRBD1. J lost 5 bases, V lost 5 bases, and 4 bases had no gene match. Germline V gene sequence: CDR1 SGHVS, CDR2 FNYEAQ. The CDR3 is 15 residues long. The CDR3: CASSRGTGGNEKLFF. CDR3 DNA: TGTGCCAGCAGCCGAGGGACAGGGGGGAATGAAAAACTGTTTTTT.

The chain joins TRBV6-1 to TRBJ1-1, with D hard to call. The CDR3 consists of 12 residues. Trimming cost V 0 bases and J 6 bases, with 5 bases left between them. Looked up from germline, CDR1 is MNHNS and CDR2 is SASEGT. The CDR3 loop reads CASSEALSEAFF. In DNA form, the CDR3 reads TGTGCCAGCAGTGAAGCGCTATCTGAAGCTTTCTTT.

J is TRBJ1-1 and V is TRBV18, with D tentatively TRBD1 (5 bases). In germline, CDR1 is KGHSH, CDR2 LQKENI. The CDR3 length is 14 residues. The germline V and J ends were trimmed by 5 bases and 1 base, with 11 bases remaining between them. Written as DNA, the CDR3 is TGTGCCAGCTCAGGGACGGGGGAGAACACTGAAGCTTTCTTT. Translation gives CASSGTGENTEAFF.

This clone was seen once. The rearrangement links TRBV28 to TRBJ1-4; 7 bases match TRBD1. The CDR3 consists of 15 residues. CDR1 is MDHEN, CDR2 SYDVKM, per germline. V dropped 2 bases and J dropped 7; count of bases not matched to a gene: 7. CDR3 in amino acids: CASSLDQGGSEKLFF. The CDR3 nucleotides read TGTGCCAGCAGTTTAGACCAGGGGGGTAGTGAAAAACTGTTTTTT.

In its sample, this clone was seen once. The gene calls are TRBV6-6 and TRBJ2-2, with D maybe TRBD2 (6 bases). Germline V gene lookup returns CDR1 MNHNY and CDR2 SVGAGI (reference sequence). Trimming took 2 bases from V and 3 from J, leaving 13 bases between them. This CDR3 has 16 residues. The DNA for the CDR3 is TGTGCCAGCAGTTACAAGACGGGAGTCGACACCGGGGAGCTGTTTTTT. Translated: CASSYKTGVDTGELFF.

This chain connects TRBV5-6 to TRBJ1-2; D possibly corresponds to TRBD1 (6 bases). The germline CDR1 and CDR2 sequences are SGHDT and YYEEEE. This CDR3 has 15 amino acids. Trimming removed 0 bases at V and 2 bases at J, with 11 bases between. CDR3 amino acids: CASSLEQGENYGYTF. The DNA of the CDR3 is TGTGCCAGCAGCTTGGAACAGGGTGAGAACTATGGCTACACCTTC.

The chain has TRBV6-5 and TRBJ1-2; TRBD1 might be the D (6 bases). CDR3 length equals 15 residues. The germline V gene has CDR1 MNHEY and CDR2 SVGAGI. Trimming pared 4 bases from V and 5 bases from J, leaving 17 bases between. In nucleotides, the CDR3 is TGTGCCAGCAGTTTTTACTCGGGGGGCGGATATGGCTACACCTTC. Its protein product is CASSFYSGGGYGYTF.

V and J are TRBV4-1 and TRBJ2-5; 7 nucleotides match TRBD1. Losses at the gene ends were 1 base for V and 5 bases for J; bases not matched to a gene: 16. This CDR3 has 18 residues. CDR1 is MGHRA, CDR2 YSYEKL, per germline. The CDR3 reads CASSQVPNRGLFVETQYF. The DNA for the CDR3 is TGCGCCAGCAGCCAAGTTCCCAACAGGGGATTGTTTGTGGAGACCCAGTACTTC.

The chain is built from TRBV5-6 and TRBJ2-1, with 7 positions matching TRBD2. Germline assignment: CDR1 SGHDT and CDR2 YYEEEE. The CDR3 runs to 18 residues. The junction had 16 bases not matched to a gene; V was cut back by 4 bases and J by 3 bases. The CDR3 protein is CASSPGTNSHLNYNEQFF. DNA of the CDR3: TGTGCCAGCAGCCCCGGGACTAACTCACACCTTAACTACAATGAGCAGTTCTTC. Full variable domain (outside the CDR3, taken from reference TRBV5-6 and TRBJ2-1): DAGVTQSPTHLIKTRGQQVTLRCSPKSGHDTVSWYQQALGQGPQFIFQYYEEEERQRGNFPDRFSGHQFPNYSSELNVNALLLGDSALYLCASSPGTNSHLNYNEQFFGPGTRLTVL.

The chain is built from TRBV5-1 and TRBJ2-7, with unresolved D. Trimming took off 0 bases at V and 5 bases at J, with 6 bases between the two ends. Germline lookup yields CDR1 SGHRS and CDR2 YFSETQ. The length of the CDR3 is 12 residues. The CDR3 region is CASSLEHHEQYF. The CDR3, as DNA: TGCGCCAGCAGCTTGGAACACCACGAGCAGTACTTC.

A few counts support this clone. Different DNA sequences within this sample yield the same CDR3. The rearrangement uses TRBV19 and TRBJ1-2; 7 bases map to TRBD1. This CDR3 is 14 amino acids long. The V segment lost 1 base and the J segment 2 bases; nucleotides outside the gene matches: 1. Germline CDR1 and CDR2: LNHDA and SQIVND (reference sequence). The CDR3 bases are TGTGCCAGTAGTATAGGACAGGGCAACTATGGCTACACCTTC. Protein sequence: CASSIGQGNYGYTF.

Worth noting for this clone: The junction and the germline gene differ at one end; a read error may be behind it. V is TRBV4-1 and J is TRBJ2-7, with D possibly TRBD2 on 6 matching bases. The germline CDR1 and CDR2 sequences are MGHRA and YSYEKL. The CDR3 has 13 residues. CDR3: CASSHKTPGDPHF. The CDR3 DNA reads as TGCGCCAGCAGCCACAAAACACCGGGGGACCCGCACTTC.